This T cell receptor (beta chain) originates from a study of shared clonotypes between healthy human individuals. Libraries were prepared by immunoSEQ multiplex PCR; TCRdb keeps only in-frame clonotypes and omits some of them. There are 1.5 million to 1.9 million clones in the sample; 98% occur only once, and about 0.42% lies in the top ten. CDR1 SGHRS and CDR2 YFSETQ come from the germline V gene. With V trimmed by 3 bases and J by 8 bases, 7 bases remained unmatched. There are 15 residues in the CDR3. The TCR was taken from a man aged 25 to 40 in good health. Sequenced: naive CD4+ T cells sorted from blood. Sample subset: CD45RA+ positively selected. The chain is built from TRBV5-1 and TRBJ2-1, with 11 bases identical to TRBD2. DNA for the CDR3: TGCGCCAGCAGCTACACTAGCGGGAGCAACTATGAGCAGTTCTTC. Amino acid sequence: CASSYTSGSNYEQFF.